This passage covers 22 T cell receptor beta chains from one sample sequenced in a study of blood T cell repertoires in COVID-19. Clones were sequenced by immunoSEQ multiplex PCR, and TCRdb holds only the in-frame ones, with some missing. The data hold around 130,000 clones, with about 83% observed a single time. What was sequenced was peripheral blood. These receptors originate from a man aged 60 to 75 with acute or convalescent COVID-19.

This clone was seen a single time. The chain links TRBV4-3 to TRBJ2-3; 8 bases agree with TRBD2. The CDR3 has 16 residues. V was clipped by 3 bases and J by 5 bases; unmatched bases: 10. The germline gives CDR1 LGHNA, CDR2 YSLEER. Written as DNA, the CDR3 is TGCGCCAGCAGCCAGGGTCCAGCGGGAGCTGGAGATACGCAGTATTTT. Its translation: CASSQGPAGAGDTQYF.

This chain joins TRBV7-6 and TRBJ1-6; the match to TRBD1 covers 12 bases. This CDR3 contains 17 residues. J was trimmed by 4 bases and V by 1 base; bases with no gene match: 2. Per the germline V gene, CDR1 is SGHVS and CDR2 is FNYEAQ. The CDR3 reads CASSLGGQGAYNSPLHF. CDR3 bases: TGTGCCAGCAGCTTAGGGGGACAGGGGGCGTATAATTCACCCCTCCACTTT.

The chain carries TRBV6-2 or TRBV6-3 and TRBJ2-3, with D maybe TRBD2 (6 bases). Between the trimmed V and J ends, which lost 2 bases and 3 bases, there was a span of 12 bases. CDR1 and CDR2 from the germline V gene are MNHEY and SVGEGT. This CDR3 spans 15 amino acids. The CDR3 region is CASSYDNGGTDTQYF. For the CDR3, the DNA is TGTGCCAGCAGTTACGATAACGGAGGGACAGATACGCAGTATTTT.

In this sample, this clone turned up once. The V gene is TRBV9, the J gene TRBJ2-1, with 9 bases lining up with TRBD2. V was pared by 0 bases and J by 4 bases, with 2 bases of the junction left unmatched. This CDR3 region has 15 residues. Looked up from germline, CDR1 is SGDLS and CDR2 is YYNGEE. This CDR3 reads CASSVALAGYNEQFF. The CDR3, as DNA: TGTGCCAGCAGCGTAGCCCTAGCGGGGTACAATGAGCAGTTCTTC.

The V gene is TRBV11-3, the J gene TRBJ2-7; 8 bases are shared with TRBD2. The CDR3 contains 14 residues. V lost 5 bases to trimming and J lost 3 bases; unmatched junction nucleotides: 6. The V gene's germline CDR1 is SGHNT and CDR2 YENEEA. CDR3 sequence (DNA): TGTGCCAGCAGCGGCCGGGAGGGAGGCTACGAGCAGTACTTC. Protein sequence: CASSGREGGYEQYF.

This chain links TRBV28 with TRBJ1-5; D ambiguous. CDR3 length: 15 amino acids. The ends were cut back, 3 bases at V and 3 bases at J, with 12 bases in the middle. CDR1 is MDHEN and CDR2 is SYDVKM in the germline V gene. CDR3 nucleotides: TGTGCCAGCAGTTTCGTGACTTCGATCAATCAGCCCCAGCATTTT. It translates to CASSFVTSINQPQHF. The variable domain in full, with the rest retrieved from reference TRBV28 and TRBJ1-5, is DVKVTQSSRYLVKRTGEKVFLECVQDMDHENMFWYRQDPGLGLRLIYFSYDVKMKEKGDIPEGYSVSREKKERFSLILESASTNQTSMYLCASSFVTSINQPQHFGDGTRLSIL.

The chain employs TRBV27 and TRBJ2-7, with TRBD1 matching over 8 bases. This CDR3 spans 14 amino acids. The ends lost 6 bases at V and 5 bases at J; junction bases unmatched: 9. Germline CDR1 is MNHEY and CDR2 is SMNVEV (reference sequence). The CDR3 reads CASSPTPGGDEQYF. The DNA for the CDR3 is TGTGCCAGCAGCCCCACCCCAGGGGGCGACGAGCAGTACTTC.

V usage is TRBV7-9 and J usage is TRBJ2-7; 7 positions match TRBD1. Germline V CDR1 and CDR2: SEHNR, FQNEAQ (reference sequence). The CDR3 runs 15 residues. Losses at the gene ends were 5 bases for V and 3 bases for J; bases not matched to a gene: 10. CDR3 amino acids: CASSPTRGQNYEQYF. CDR3 DNA: TGTGCCAGCAGCCCAACCCGGGGACAGAACTACGAGCAGTACTTC.

V gene TRBV6-1 combines with J gene TRBJ2-5; D may be TRBD1 (5 bases). Looked up from germline, CDR1 is MNHNS and CDR2 is SASEGT. Trimming removed 1 base at V and 4 bases at J, with 13 bases between. The CDR3 covers 15 residues. The CDR3 bases are TGTGCCAGCAGTGAAGTAGGACACGCCGGAGAGACCCAGTACTTC. It yields the protein CASSEVGHAGETQYF.

The chain employs TRBV4-3 and TRBJ1-2; D remains unclear. This CDR3 has 15 residues. V lost 7 bases, J lost 4 bases, and 19 bases lay in between. The V gene's germline CDR1 is LGHNA and CDR2 YSLEER. The DNA for the CDR3 is TGCGCCAGCACCAACCAATACCCGGGTCTCTATGGCTACACCTTC. Translation gives CASTNQYPGLYGYTF.

The chain recombines TRBV5-1 with TRBJ1-1; D is ambiguous. This CDR3 comprises 15 residues. From germline, CDR1 is SGHRS and CDR2 YFSETQ. V was shortened by 5 bases and J by 5 bases, with 19 bases between the two germline ends. The CDR3 sequence: CASSRPEEGGTEAFF. CDR3 DNA sequence: TGCGCCAGCAGTCGCCCCGAGGAGGGTGGGACTGAAGCTTTCTTT.

This chain connects TRBV5-1 to TRBJ1-3; 7 nucleotides agree with TRBD1. V lost 2 bases, J lost 2 bases, and 7 bases stayed unmatched. The CDR3 is 16 residues long. Germline V gene lookup returns CDR1 SGHRS and CDR2 YFSETQ. The CDR3 bases are TGCGCCAGCAGCTTTGACAGGGCAGCGGCTGGAAACACCATATATTTT. The encoded protein is CASSFDRAAAGNTIYF.

V and J are TRBV23-1 and TRBJ1-5, with D maybe TRBD1 (6 bases). TRBV23-1 is reported as an ORF; its role is uncertain. The CDR3 is 17 residues long. V was shortened by 4 bases and J by 0 bases, with 16 bases between the two germline ends. This chain's CDR3 is CASSPMTGRNSNQPQHF. In DNA, the CDR3 is TGCGCCAGCAGTCCAATGACAGGTCGAAATAGCAATCAGCCCCAGCATTTT.

The V gene is TRBV5-4, the J gene TRBJ1-4, with 12 bases fitting TRBD1. This CDR3 has 18 amino acids. CDR1 is SGHNT, CDR2 YYREEE, per germline (reference sequence). V shed 1 base and J 0 bases; nucleotides not matched to a gene: 4. CDR3 sequence (DNA): TGTGCCAGCAGCTTGTCCGGGACAGGGGGCTCAACTAATGAAAAACTGTTTTTT. This sequence encodes CASSLSGTGGSTNEKLFF.

The chain recombines TRBV11-1 with TRBJ1-4; 8 positions agree with TRBD1. Per germline, CDR1 SGHAT and CDR2 FQDESV (reference sequence). This CDR3 has 14 amino acids. The junction had 7 bases not matched to a gene; V was cut back by 5 bases and J by 8 bases. The DNA for the CDR3 is TGTGCCAGCAGCCGAGGGACAGGTCTCGAAAAACTGTTTTTT. It encodes CASSRGTGLEKLFF.

Only one count was recorded for this clone. V and J are TRBV11-1 and TRBJ2-3; 9 bases fit TRBD2. V was clipped by 5 bases and J by 4 bases; unmatched bases: 10. Germline V gene data show CDR1 as SGHAT and CDR2 as FQDESV (reference sequence). This CDR3 spans 16 amino acids. In nucleotides, the CDR3 is TGTGCCAGCAGCCTCATGTCCCTAGCGGGACCAGATACGCAGTATTTT. This sequence encodes CASSLMSLAGPDTQYF.

The chain joins TRBV28 to TRBJ2-7, with TRBD1 matching over 7 bases. The V gene end was trimmed by 8 bases and the J gene end by 4 bases; junction bases not matched to a gene: 5. Per the germline V gene, CDR1 is MDHEN and CDR2 is SYDVKM. The CDR3 is made up of 12 amino acids. CDR3 coding DNA: TGTGCCAGCTCGGGACAGAAGTACGAGCAGTACTTC. Translation gives CASSGQKYEQYF.

V is TRBV27 and J is TRBJ1-6, with TRBD1 identical over 9 bases. This CDR3 is 18 amino acids long. Unmatched junction bases numbered 13, after V lost 2 bases and J lost 8 bases. The germline gives CDR1 MNHEY, CDR2 SMNVEV (reference sequence). The CDR3 DNA follows: TGTGCCAGCAGTTTAGGTCGGTCTCGGGACAGGGTGGATTCACCCCTCCACTTT. Translation gives CASSLGRSRDRVDSPLHF.

The V and J genes are TRBV27 and TRBJ1-5; no firm D call. The CDR3 covers 16 residues. Germline V lookup: CDR1 MNHEY, CDR2 SMNVEV (reference sequence). The ends were cut back, 6 bases at V and 0 bases at J, with 15 bases in the middle. The CDR3 DNA reads as TGTGCCAGCAGCCCCGGGGTCCCCAATAGCAATCAGCCCCAGCATTTT. Translating it yields CASSPGVPNSNQPQHF.

The chain couples TRBV27 to TRBJ1-1, with D possibly TRBD1 on 5 matching bases. Germline CDR1 reads MNHEY; CDR2 reads SMNVEV (reference sequence). This CDR3 has 15 residues. V was trimmed by 4 bases and J by 4 bases, leaving 16 bases between them. The CDR3 nucleotides read TGTGCCAGCAGTTGGGGTGCCGGTAGGGGCACTGAAGCTTTCTTT. Its translation: CASSWGAGRGTEAFF.

The chain employs TRBV24-1 and TRBJ2-1; 12 bases agree with TRBD2. This CDR3 has 18 residues. J gave up 10 bases and V 2 bases, and 14 bases lay outside the gene matches. CDR1 KGHDR and CDR2 SFDVKD come from the germline V gene. The CDR3 here is CATSDSSLTSGSPREQFF. The DNA for the CDR3 is TGTGCCACCAGTGATTCTTCTTTGACTAGCGGGAGTCCCAGGGAGCAGTTCTTC.

This rearrangement joins TRBV4-2 to TRBJ2-5; 12 nucleotides agree with TRBD2. Germline V gene data show CDR1 as LGHNA and CDR2 as YNFKEQ. The CDR3 has 16 residues. The ends lost 0 bases at V and 4 bases at J; junction bases unmatched: 3. CDR3 residues: CASSQELAGGTETQYF. DNA of the CDR3: TGTGCCAGCAGCCAAGAACTAGCGGGAGGTACAGAGACCCAGTACTTC.